This entry describes one TCR beta chain. The antigen is unknown. TCRdb re-called the 5' RACE reads with MiXCR, one entry per CDR3 protein. Of about 220,000 distinct CDR3 sequences in the sample, roughly a tenth are singletons; the top ten hold roughly a fifth. V was pared by 6 bases and J by 4 bases, with 5 bases of the junction left unmatched. The CDR3 extends over 14 amino acids. This sample is drawn from a study of CD8 T cells in ankylosing spondylitis. Findings and limits, study-wide: Clones linked to the disease showed a CD8+ phenotype. They occurred at relatively low frequencies in peripheral blood. Disease-associated clones were reportedly significantly overrepresented in matched ankylosing spondylitis synovial fluid. For ankylosing spondylitis blood, a TCR beta motif of seven to nine highly homologous variants appeared characteristic. Certain motif variants had earlier been reported in reactive arthritis synovial fluid and blood.

This chain joins TRBV12-3 or TRBV12-4 and TRBJ2-3; 9 nucleotides agree with TRBD1. The source material was blood, either unsorted or a sorted T cell fraction (not recorded which). The TCR was taken from a male donor with ankylosing spondylitis or in good health (not recorded which). The DNA for the CDR3 is TGTGCCAGCAGCCCGAGGACAGGGGCAGATACGCAGTATTTT. The encoded protein is CASSPRTGADTQYF.